This T cell receptor (beta chain) was captured in a study of T cells after yellow fever vaccination. General study findings and limits: The study re-detected most primary-vaccination clones after the booster (approximately 97% CD4, approximately 87% CD8).

They built TCR cDNA with 5'RACE template switching, a step that put in a universal primer site and UMIs. TCRdb used MiXCR to reprocess the 5' RACE reads, holding one entry per CDR3 protein. The table has some 68,000 distinct CDR3 sequences, about 6% seen once. Germline CDR1 reads SGHVS; CDR2 reads FQNEAQ. The length of the CDR3 is 13 residues. This clonotype was recorded at least ten times. The antigen remains unidentified. One end of the junction varies from germline; a read error may be responsible. This receptor was taken from a man between 18 and 35 years old who received the YFV17D yellow fever vaccine. The rearrangement uses TRBV7-8 and TRBJ2-1; 8 bases fit TRBD2. Sequences were derived from CD8+ T cells sorted from PBMCs, sampled roughly seven weeks after the first yellow fever vaccination. The CDR3 bases are TGTGCCAGCAGCTTAGCTAGCGGGGTGGGGTCGGTCTTC. Residues: CASSLASGVGSVF.